This passage covers 15 T cell receptor beta chains from one sample sequenced in a study of T cell clonality in common variable immunodeficiency. Study findings and constraints: In common variable immunodeficiency, TCR beta chains reportedly carried fewer deletions and N-nucleotide insertions.

Antigens for these TCRs are unknown. The assay was immunoSEQ multiplex PCR, and TCRdb's table has in-frame clones only and misses some. The sample shows roughly 39,000 clones, none of them appearing just once. The sample comprised peripheral blood mononuclear cells. These receptors originate from a human donor with common variable immunodeficiency.

This clone was counted many times. The read finishes 3 residues shy of the CDR3 end, and the germline J gene is used to complete it. The chain couples TRBV18 to TRBJ1-2; 7 bases are a match to TRBD1. Trimming cost V 3 bases and J 4 bases; bases outside gene matches: 5. From germline, CDR1 is KGHSH and CDR2 LQKENI. CDR3 length equals 14 residues. CDR3 DNA, as far as it was read: TGTGCCAGCTCACCGGGGACAGAGCCCTATGGC. Its protein product is CASSPGTEPYG. The whole CDR3 is CASSPGTEPYGYTF.

This clone turned up a few times. The read terminates 3 residues ahead of where the CDR3 ends, so the germline J gene completes it. V is TRBV19 and J is TRBJ1-4; D is ambiguous. The CDR3 length is 16 residues. The ends were cut back, 5 bases at V and 4 bases at J, with 17 bases in the middle. Germline V gene data show CDR1 as LNHDA and CDR2 as SQIVND (reference sequence). The CDR3 DNA, read in part, is TGTGCCAGTAGTGCCGGGGTCAGAGAGCTTAATGAAAAA. This encodes CASSAGVRELNEK. The CDR3 in full is CASSAGVRELNEKLFF.

This clone was seen at least ten times. Coverage ceases 3 residues before the CDR3 finishes, and the germline J gene fills in the end. The rearrangement uses TRBV5-4 and TRBJ2-5; 8 nucleotides align to TRBD1. The CDR3 contains 15 residues. Germline assignment: CDR1 SGHNT and CDR2 YYREEE (reference sequence). J lost 4 bases, V lost 4 bases, and 9 bases had no gene match. CDR3 sequence reads: CASSGGQGLLETQYF. The sequenced CDR3 bases are TGTGCCAGCAGCGGCGGACAGGGTTTGTTAGAGACC.

This clone was picked up many times. The read terminates 3 residues before the CDR3 end, so the remaining end is supplied by the germline J gene. The chain joins TRBV2 to TRBJ2-1, with TRBD2 matching over 10 bases. Germline assignment: CDR1 SNHLY and CDR2 FYNNEI. Trimming at V came to 8 bases and at J to 9 bases, leaving 10 bases not matched to a gene. The length of the CDR3 is 14 residues. The CDR3 is CASLEREGRVEQFF. CDR3 DNA (partial): TGTGCCAGCTTAGAGCGGGAGGGCCGCGTTGAG.

This clone was found many times. The read terminates 3 residues before the CDR3 end, so the remaining end is supplied by the germline J gene. V and J are TRBV6-2 or TRBV6-3 and TRBJ2-1, with 13 bases aligning to TRBD2. The CDR3 spans 17 residues. V dropped 7 bases and J dropped 5; count of bases not matched to a gene: 11. Germline lookup yields CDR1 MNHEY and CDR2 SVGEGT. The covered CDR3 bases are TGTGCCAGCATCCCGACTAGCGGGGGGTTCGAAAACAATGAG. It specifies CASIPTSGGFENNE. The full CDR3 protein reads CASIPTSGGFENNEQFF.

This clone has ten or more counts. The CDR3 goes on 3 residues after the read ends, and that part is filled in from the germline J gene. The chain uses TRBV6-1 and TRBJ2-7, with 7 nucleotides matching TRBD1. Per the germline V gene, CDR1 is MNHNS and CDR2 is SASEGT. The junction had 8 bases not matched to a gene; V was cut back by 4 bases and J by 2 bases. CDR3 length: 15 amino acids. The CDR3 sequence: CASSGQGFGPYEQYF. CDR3 DNA, as far as it was read: TGTGCCAGCAGTGGACAGGGTTTTGGTCCCTACGAG.

This clone came up a few times. With the read ending 3 residues before the CDR3 end, the germline J gene is used to fill in that end. This rearrangement joins TRBV2 to TRBJ2-7; TRBD2 agrees at 12 bases. The CDR3 length is 13 residues. V shed 8 bases, J shed 3 bases, and the junction held 2 bases outside the gene matches. Germline CDR1 reads SNHLY; CDR2 reads FYNNEI. The CDR3 region is CASRGLAGYEQYF. The part of the CDR3 DNA that was read is TGTGCCAGCCGGGGACTAGCGGGCTACGAG.

Comments on this clone: Read coverage stops 3 residues before the CDR3 terminus; the germline J gene supplies the remainder. The chain couples TRBV7-2 to TRBJ2-1; perhaps TRBD1 as D (5 bases). V lost 5 bases, J lost 9 bases, and 14 bases lay in between. From germline, CDR1 is SGHTA and CDR2 FQGNSA. The CDR3 contains 13 residues. CDR3 region: CASSPPWGGEQFF. The covered CDR3 bases are TGTGCCAGCAGCCCCCCCTGGGGCGGTGAG.

This clone was seen a few times. The CDR3 extends 3 residues past the end of the read, so its final part is completed from the germline J gene. This chain joins TRBV18 and TRBJ1-4; 7 bases are shared with TRBD1. The CDR3 sequence is 17 residues long. CDR1 and CDR2 (germline): KGHSH, LQKENI. Trimming cost V 0 bases and J 0 bases; bases outside gene matches: 4. The CDR3 is CASSPPTGDATNEKLFF. The CDR3 bases that were read are TGTGCCAGCTCACCACCTACAGGGGACGCAACTAATGAAAAA.

This clone was recorded a few times. With the read ending 3 residues before the CDR3 end, the germline J gene is used to fill in that end. This chain joins TRBV19 and TRBJ1-2; 8 bases agree with TRBD1. CDR1 and CDR2 from the germline V gene are LNHDA and SQIVND (reference sequence). The CDR3 totals 15 residues. With 5 bases clipped from V and 4 bases from J, the junction kept 9 bases outside the gene matches. The CDR3: CASSVLSTGGYGYTF. The covered CDR3 bases are TGTGCCAGTAGTGTCCTTAGCACAGGGGGCTATGGC.

This clone has ten or more counts. The observed sequence ends 3 residues before the CDR3 terminus, with the missing tail filled in from the germline J gene. The chain has TRBV5-1 and TRBJ2-7, with D perhaps TRBD2 (5 bases). Per germline, CDR1 SGHRS and CDR2 YFSETQ. Trimming removed 4 bases at V and 0 bases at J, with 14 bases between. The CDR3 has 15 residues. Incomplete CDR3 DNA: TGCGCCAGCAGCACTGGACTCCACAGCTCCTACGAG. This translates into CASSTGLHSSYE. In full, the CDR3 reads CASSTGLHSSYEQYF.

This clone was detected ten times or more. The read falls 3 residues short of the CDR3 end, and the missing part is taken from the germline J gene. J is TRBJ2-1 and V is TRBV20-1; D perhaps matches TRBD2 (5 bases). The germline V gene has CDR1 DFQATT and CDR2 SNEGSKA (reference sequence). Trimming took off 7 bases at V and 9 bases at J, with 22 bases between the two ends. This CDR3 spans 14 amino acids. The CDR3 here is CSGTRTPGLGEQFF. The covered CDR3 bases are TGCAGTGGGACGAGGACTCCCGGTCTTGGTGAG.

This clone was observed a few times. The CDR3 goes on 3 residues after the read ends, and that part is filled in from the germline J gene. The chain uses TRBV5-5 and TRBJ2-7; D remains ambiguous. CDR3 length equals 13 residues. Trimming took 0 bases from V and 4 from J, leaving 8 bases between them. From germline, CDR1 is SGHKS and CDR2 YYEKEE (reference sequence). The part of the CDR3 DNA that was read is TGTGCCAGCAGCTTGGAGGTTTTTTACGAG. This gives the protein CASSLEVFYE. From start to end, the CDR3 is CASSLEVFYEQYF.

This clone was observed many times. CDR3 bases read: TGTGCCTGGGGTCTCACAGGGAACACTGAA. Amino acid sequence: CAWGLTGNTE. The entire CDR3 is CAWGLTGNTEAFF. The rearrangement joins TRBV30 to TRBJ1-1; a weak D match, TRBD1 (5 bases). From the germline J gene comes the end of the CDR3, since the read stops 3 residues before it. Germline CDR1 reads GTSNPN; CDR2 reads SVGIG (reference sequence). V lost 5 bases to trimming and J lost 1 base, with 11 bases between them. The CDR3 runs 13 residues.

The sample holds a few counts of this clone. The read ends 3 residues shy of where the CDR3 ends; the end is completed using the germline J gene. The rearrangement links TRBV19 to TRBJ2-2; no clear D gene. From germline, CDR1 is LNHDA and CDR2 SQIVND (reference sequence). The CDR3 loop spans 14 amino acids. The ends were cut back, 6 bases at V and 0 bases at J, with 8 bases in the middle. CDR3 protein: CASRSVPNTGELFF. The sequenced part of the CDR3 DNA is TGTGCCAGTAGGTCCGTCCCGAACACCGGGGAG.